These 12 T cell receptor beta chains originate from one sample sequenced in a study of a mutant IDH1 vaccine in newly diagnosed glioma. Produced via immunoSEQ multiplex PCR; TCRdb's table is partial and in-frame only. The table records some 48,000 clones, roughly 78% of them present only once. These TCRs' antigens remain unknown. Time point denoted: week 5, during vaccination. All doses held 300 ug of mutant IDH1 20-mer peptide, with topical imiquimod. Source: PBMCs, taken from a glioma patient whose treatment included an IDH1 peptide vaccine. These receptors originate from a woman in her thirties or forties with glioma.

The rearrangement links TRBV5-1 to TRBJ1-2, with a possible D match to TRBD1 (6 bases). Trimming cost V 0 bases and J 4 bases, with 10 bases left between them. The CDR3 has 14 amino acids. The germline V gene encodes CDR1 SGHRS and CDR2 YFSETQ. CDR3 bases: TGCGCCAGCAGCTTGGCTGGGGGCGGCTATGGCTACACCTTC. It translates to CASSLAGGGYGYTF.

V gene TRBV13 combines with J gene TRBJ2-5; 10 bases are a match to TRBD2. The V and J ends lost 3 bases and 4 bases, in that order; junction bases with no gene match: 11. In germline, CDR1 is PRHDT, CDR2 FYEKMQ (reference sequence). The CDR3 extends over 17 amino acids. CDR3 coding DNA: TGTGCCAGCAGCTTGATCAGCGGGGGGGTCTTAAGAGAGACCCAGTACTTC. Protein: CASSLISGGVLRETQYF.

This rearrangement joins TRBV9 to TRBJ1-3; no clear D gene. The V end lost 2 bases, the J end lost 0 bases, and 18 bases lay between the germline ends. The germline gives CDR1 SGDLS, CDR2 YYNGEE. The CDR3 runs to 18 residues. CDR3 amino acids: CASSVHQVSAVSGNTIYF. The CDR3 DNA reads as TGTGCCAGCAGCGTCCACCAGGTTTCGGCAGTCTCTGGAAACACCATATATTTT.

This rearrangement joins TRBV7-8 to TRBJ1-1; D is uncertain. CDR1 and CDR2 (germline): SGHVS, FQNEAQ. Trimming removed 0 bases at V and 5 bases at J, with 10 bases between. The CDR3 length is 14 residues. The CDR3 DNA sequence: TGTGCCAGCAGCTTAGCTTTGGGTGGTACTGAAGCTTTCTTT. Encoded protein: CASSLALGGTEAFF.

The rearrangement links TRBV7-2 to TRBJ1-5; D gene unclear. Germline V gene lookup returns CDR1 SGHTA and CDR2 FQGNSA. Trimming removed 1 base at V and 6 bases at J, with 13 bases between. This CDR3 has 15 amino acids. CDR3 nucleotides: TGTGCCAGCAGCTTAGAACCGGGATCCGGTCAGCCCCAGCATTTT. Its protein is CASSLEPGSGQPQHF.

The CDR3: CASSADSGDNSPLHF. CDR3 nucleotide sequence: TGTGCCAGCAGCGCCGATTCCGGAGATAATTCACCCCTCCACTTT. V usage is TRBV9 and J usage is TRBJ1-6; D uncertain. Germline-derived CDR1 and CDR2 are SGDLS and YYNGEE. V lost 3 bases to trimming and J lost 5 bases, with 12 bases between them. This CDR3 contains 15 residues. The full variable domain, its missing parts supplied by reference TRBV9 and TRBJ1-6, is DSGVTQTPKHLITATGQRVTLRCSPRSGDLSVYWYQQSLDQGLQFLIQYYNGEERAKGNILERFSAQQFPDLHSELNLSSLELGDSALYFCASSADSGDNSPLHFGNGTRLTVT.

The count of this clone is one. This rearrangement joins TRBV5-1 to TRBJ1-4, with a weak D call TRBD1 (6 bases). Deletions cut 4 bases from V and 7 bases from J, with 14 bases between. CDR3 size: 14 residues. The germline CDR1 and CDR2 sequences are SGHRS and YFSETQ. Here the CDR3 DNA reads TGCGCCAGCAGCGCCAGGGGAGTGGGTGAAAAACTGTTTTTT. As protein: CASSARGVGEKLFF.

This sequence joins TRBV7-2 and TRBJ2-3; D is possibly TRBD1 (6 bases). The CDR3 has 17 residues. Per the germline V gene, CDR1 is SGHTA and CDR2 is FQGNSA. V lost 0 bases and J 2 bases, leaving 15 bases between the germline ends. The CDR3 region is CASSLARTVGYTDTQYF. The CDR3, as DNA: TGTGCCAGCAGCTTAGCCAGGACAGTGGGGTACACAGATACGCAGTATTTT. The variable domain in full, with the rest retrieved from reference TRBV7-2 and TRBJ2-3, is GAGVSQSPSNKVTEKGKDVELRCDPISGHTALYWYRQSLGQGLEFLIYFQGNSAPDKSGLPSDRFSAERTGGSVSTLTIQRTQQEDSAVYLCASSLARTVGYTDTQYFGPGTRLTVL.

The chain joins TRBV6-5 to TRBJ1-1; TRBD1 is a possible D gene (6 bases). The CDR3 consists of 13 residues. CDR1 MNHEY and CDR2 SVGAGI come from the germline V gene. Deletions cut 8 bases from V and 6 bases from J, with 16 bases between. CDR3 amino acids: CASLIRRGAEAFF. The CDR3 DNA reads TGTGCCAGCCTAATTCGCAGGGGCGCTGAAGCTTTCTTT.

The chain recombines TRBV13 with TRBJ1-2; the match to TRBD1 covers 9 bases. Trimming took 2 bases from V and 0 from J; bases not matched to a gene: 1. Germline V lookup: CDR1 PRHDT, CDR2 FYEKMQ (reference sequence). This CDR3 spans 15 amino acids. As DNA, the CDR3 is TGTGCCAGCAGCTTACGGACAGGGGCTAACTATGGCTACACCTTC. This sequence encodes CASSLRTGANYGYTF. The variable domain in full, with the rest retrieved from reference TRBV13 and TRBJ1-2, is AAGVIQSPRHLIKEKRETATLKCYPIPRHDTVYWYQQGPGQDPQFLISFYEKMQSDKGSIPDRFSAQQFSDYHSELNMSSLELGDSALYFCASSLRTGANYGYTFGSGTRLTVV.

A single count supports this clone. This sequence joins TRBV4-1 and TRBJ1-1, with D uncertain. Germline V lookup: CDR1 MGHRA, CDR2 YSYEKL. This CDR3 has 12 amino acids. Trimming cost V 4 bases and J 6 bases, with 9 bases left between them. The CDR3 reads CASSPSGPEAFF. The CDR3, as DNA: TGCGCCAGCAGCCCTTCCGGTCCTGAAGCTTTCTTT.

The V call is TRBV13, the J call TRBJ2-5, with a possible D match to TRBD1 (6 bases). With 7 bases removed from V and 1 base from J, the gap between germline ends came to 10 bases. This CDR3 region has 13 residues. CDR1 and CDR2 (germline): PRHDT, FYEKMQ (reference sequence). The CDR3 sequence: CASNSRGQETQYF. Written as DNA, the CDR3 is TGTGCCAGCAATTCCAGGGGCCAAGAGACCCAGTACTTC.